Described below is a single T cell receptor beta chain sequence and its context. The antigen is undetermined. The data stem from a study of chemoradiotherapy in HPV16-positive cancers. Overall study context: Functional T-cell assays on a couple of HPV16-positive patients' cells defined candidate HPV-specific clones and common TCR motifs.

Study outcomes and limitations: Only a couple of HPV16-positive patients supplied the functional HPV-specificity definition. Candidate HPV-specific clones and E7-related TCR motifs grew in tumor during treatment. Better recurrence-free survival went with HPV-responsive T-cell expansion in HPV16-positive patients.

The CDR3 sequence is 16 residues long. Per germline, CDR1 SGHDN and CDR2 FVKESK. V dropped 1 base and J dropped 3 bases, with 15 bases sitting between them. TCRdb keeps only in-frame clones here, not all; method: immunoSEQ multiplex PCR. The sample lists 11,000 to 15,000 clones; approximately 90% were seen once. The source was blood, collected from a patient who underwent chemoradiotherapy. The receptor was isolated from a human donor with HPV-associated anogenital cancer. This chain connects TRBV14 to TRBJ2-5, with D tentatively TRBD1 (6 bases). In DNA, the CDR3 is TGTGCCAGCAGCCAAGTTTGGCCAGGACAGAAAGAGACCCAGTACTTC. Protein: CASSQVWPGQKETQYF.